This T cell receptor beta chain was observed in a study of identical twins. The CDR3 spans 15 residues. V was pared by 3 bases and J by 1 base, with 12 bases between. The table lists this clonotype with a few counts. MiXCR, applied by TCRdb to the 5' RACE reads, yields one record per CDR3 protein. The data contain a few hundred thousand distinct CDR3 sequences, more than 9% of them singletons. This same sample was also part of a study on yellow fever vaccine responses in identical twins.

The clonotype originates from a young woman in good health. The sequencing sample was made of PBMCs. The chain couples TRBV12-3 or TRBV12-4 to TRBJ2-5, with D possibly matching TRBD1 (7 bases). CDR3 in amino acids: CASSLEGAPQETQYF. The CDR3 DNA is TGTGCCAGCAGTTTGGAGGGGGCCCCCCAAGAGACCCAGTACTTC.